This TCR beta chain was sequenced during a study of shared clonotypes between healthy human individuals. Germline V gene data show CDR1 as LGHNA and CDR2 as YNFKEQ. V was shortened by 3 bases and J by 2 bases, with 15 bases between the two germline ends. This CDR3 is 16 amino acids long. An assay was performed, and its level was deep. Clones were sequenced by immunoSEQ multiplex PCR, and TCRdb holds only the in-frame ones, with some missing. The sample contains 560,000 or so clones, 90% to 97% of which appear only once. Study observations and caveats: When naive CD4 clonotypes were compared across several donors, 5% to 5.5% were shared. The study's rarefaction showed incomplete sorted-subset sequencing despite large depth.

Terminally differentiated effector memory CD45RA+ cells were excluded by CCR7 positive selection of CD45RO-negative cells. On this clone: Its antigen is undetermined.

Sequenced material: naive CD8+ T cells sorted from blood. This TCR was sampled from a woman aged 25 to 39 in good health. The chain is built from TRBV4-2 and TRBJ2-3, with TRBD2 as a possible D gene (5 bases). CDR3 region: CASSQEETVNTDTQYF. The CDR3 nucleotides read TGTGCCAGCAGCCAGGAGGAGACGGTGAACACAGATACGCAGTATTTT.